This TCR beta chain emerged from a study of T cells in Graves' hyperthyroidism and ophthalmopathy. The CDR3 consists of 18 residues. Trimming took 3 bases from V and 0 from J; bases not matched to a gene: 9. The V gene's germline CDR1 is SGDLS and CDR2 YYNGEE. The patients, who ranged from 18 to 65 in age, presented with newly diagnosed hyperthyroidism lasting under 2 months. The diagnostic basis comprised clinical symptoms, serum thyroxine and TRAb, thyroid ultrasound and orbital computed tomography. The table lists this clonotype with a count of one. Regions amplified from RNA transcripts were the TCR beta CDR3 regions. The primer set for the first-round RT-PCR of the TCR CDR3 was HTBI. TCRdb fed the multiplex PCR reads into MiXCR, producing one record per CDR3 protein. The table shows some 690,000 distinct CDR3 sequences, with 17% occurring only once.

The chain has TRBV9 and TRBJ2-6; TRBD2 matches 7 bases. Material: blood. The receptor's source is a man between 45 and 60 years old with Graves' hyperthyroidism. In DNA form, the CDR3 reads TGTGCCAGCAGCGGAGGGCAGGGAGGGACCTCTGGGGCCAACGTCCTGACTTTC. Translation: CASSGGQGGTSGANVLTF.